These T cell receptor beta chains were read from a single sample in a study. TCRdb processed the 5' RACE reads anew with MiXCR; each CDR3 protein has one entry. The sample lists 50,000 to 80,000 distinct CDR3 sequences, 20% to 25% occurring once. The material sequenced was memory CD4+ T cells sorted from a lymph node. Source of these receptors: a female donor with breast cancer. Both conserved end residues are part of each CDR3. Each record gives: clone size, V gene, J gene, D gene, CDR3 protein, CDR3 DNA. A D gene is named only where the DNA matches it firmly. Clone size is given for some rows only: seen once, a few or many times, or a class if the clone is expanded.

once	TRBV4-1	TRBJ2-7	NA	CASNQEVPREQYF	TGCGCCAGCAACCAAGAGGTCCCGAGGGAGCAGTACTTC
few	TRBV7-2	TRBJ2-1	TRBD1	CASSPRDRGENEQFF	TGTGCCAGCAGCCCCAGGGACAGGGGAGAGAATGAGCAGTTCTTC
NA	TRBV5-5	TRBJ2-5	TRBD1	CASSFPGQGQETQYF	TGTGCCAGCAGCTTTCCGGGACAGGGACAAGAGACCCAGTACTTC
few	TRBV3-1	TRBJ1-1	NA	CASSQMDTEAFF	TGTGCCAGCAGCCAAATGGACACTGAAGCTTTCTTT
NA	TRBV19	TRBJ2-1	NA	CASSSRTDEQFF	TGTGCCAGTAGTTCACGGACTGATGAGCAGTTCTTC
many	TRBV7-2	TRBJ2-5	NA	CASSFYTEETQYF	TGTGCCAGCAGCTTTTACACTGAAGAGACCCAGTACTTC
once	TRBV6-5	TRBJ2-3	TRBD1	CASSYQRPGQGRTDTQYF	TGTGCCAGCAGTTACCAGCGACCGGGACAGGGCCGCACAGATACGCAGTATTTT
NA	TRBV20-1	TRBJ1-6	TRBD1	CSALLGQEFSPLHF	TGCAGTGCTCTGCTGGGACAGGAGTTTTCACCCCTCCACTTT
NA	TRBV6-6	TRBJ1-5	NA	CASSPGTSYQPQHF	TGTGCCAGCAGTCCTGGGACAAGCTATCAGCCCCAGCATTTT
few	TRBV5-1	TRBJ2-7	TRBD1	CASSIRTGNGQYF	TGCGCCAGCAGCATAAGGACAGGGAACGGGCAGTACTTC
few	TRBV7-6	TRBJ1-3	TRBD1	CASSLVGTARGTIYF	TGTGCCAGCAGCTTAGTTGGGACAGCCCGGGGCACCATATATTTT
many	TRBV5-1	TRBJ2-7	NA	CASSQGQHYEQYF	TGCGCCAGCAGTCAAGGACAGCACTACGAGCAGTACTTC
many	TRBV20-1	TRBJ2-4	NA	CSARQGGAAKNIQYF	TGCAGTGCTAGACAAGGGGGGGCGGCCAAAAACATTCAGTACTTC
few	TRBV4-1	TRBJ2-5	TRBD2	CASSQDSASGRQETQYF	TGCGCCAGCAGCCAAGATTCGGCTAGCGGGAGACAAGAGACCCAGTACTTC
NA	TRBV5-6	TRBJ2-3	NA	CASSFLTTGASTDTQYF	TGTGCCAGCAGCTTTCTTACGACAGGAGCGAGCACAGATACGCAGTATTTT
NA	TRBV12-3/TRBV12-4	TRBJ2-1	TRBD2	CASSPRSGGAYNEQFF	TGTGCCAGCAGTCCCCGTAGCGGGGGCGCCTACAATGAGCAGTTCTTC
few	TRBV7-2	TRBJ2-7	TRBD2	CASSSYERDYIHEQYF	TGTGCCAGCAGCTCATACGAACGGGACTATATCCACGAGCAGTACTTC
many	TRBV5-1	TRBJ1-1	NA	CASSFATMNTEAFF	TGCGCCAGCAGCTTTGCGACTATGAACACTGAAGCTTTCTTT
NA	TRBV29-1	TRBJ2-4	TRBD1	CSVQGADTKNIQYF	TGCAGCGTTCAGGGGGCGGATACCAAAAACATTCAGTACTTC
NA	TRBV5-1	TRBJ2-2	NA	CASSLAEDTVAKTGELFF	TGCGCCAGCAGCTTAGCTGAGGACACCGTCGCGAAAACCGGGGAGCTGTTTTTT
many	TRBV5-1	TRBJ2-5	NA	CASSEAGTLEETQYF	TGCGCCAGCAGCGAAGCCGGGACACTTGAAGAGACCCAGTACTTC
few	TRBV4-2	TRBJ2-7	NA	CASSQKLGAPLYSYEQYF	TGTGCCAGCAGCCAAAAGTTGGGGGCCCCCCTTTACTCCTACGAGCAGTACTTC
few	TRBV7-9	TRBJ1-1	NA	CASSDRRVANTEAFF	TGTGCCAGCAGCGACCGCAGGGTCGCAAACACTGAAGCTTTCTTT
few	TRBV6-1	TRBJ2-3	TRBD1	CASSGQGAGTDTQYF	TGTGCCAGCAGTGGACAGGGGGCAGGCACAGATACGCAGTATTTT
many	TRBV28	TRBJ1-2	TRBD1	CASSLRGVGVPPQGVRYTF	TGTGCCAGCAGTTTACGAGGGGTGGGTGTCCCCCCCCAGGGGGTGCGCTACACCTTC
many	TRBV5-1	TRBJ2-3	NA	CASSLETTDTQYF	TGCGCCAGCAGCTTGGAAACGACAGATACGCAGTATTTT
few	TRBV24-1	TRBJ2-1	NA	CATSDPLAERYEQFF	TGTGCCACCAGTGACCCATTAGCGGAGAGATATGAGCAGTTCTTC
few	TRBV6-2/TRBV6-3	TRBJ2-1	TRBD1	CASSPLQGVSYNEQFF	TGTGCCAGCAGTCCACTACAGGGGGTATCCTACAATGAGCAGTTCTTC
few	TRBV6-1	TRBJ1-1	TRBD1	CASSERGGMRAFF	TGTGCCAGCAGTGAAAGAGGGGGCATGAGAGCTTTCTTT
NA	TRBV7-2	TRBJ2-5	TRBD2	CASSAASGHQETQYF	TGTGCCAGCAGCGCCGCTAGCGGGCACCAAGAGACCCAGTACTTC
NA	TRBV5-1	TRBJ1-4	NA	CASSLDAGSGEKLFF	TGCGCCAGCAGCTTGGACGCAGGGTCTGGTGAAAAACTGTTTTTT
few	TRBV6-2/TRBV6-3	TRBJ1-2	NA	CASRMGLNYGYTF	TGTGCCAGCAGGATGGGACTGAACTATGGCTACACCTTC
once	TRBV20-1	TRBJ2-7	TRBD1	CSARDDRGDEQYF	TGCAGTGCTAGAGATGACAGGGGGGACGAGCAGTACTTC
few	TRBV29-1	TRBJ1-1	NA	CSVSQGMDTEAFF	TGCAGCGTTTCACAGGGTATGGACACTGAAGCTTTCTTT
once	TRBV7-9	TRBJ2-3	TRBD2	CASSLNLAGETDTQYF	TGTGCCAGCAGCTTAAATCTAGCGGGAGAGACAGATACGCAGTATTTT
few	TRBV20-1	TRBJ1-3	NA	CSARPPADLPARNSGNTIYF	TGCAGTGCTAGACCTCCTGCTGACCTCCCGGCCAGGAACTCTGGAAACACCATATATTTT
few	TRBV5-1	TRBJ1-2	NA	CASSLERGSDNYGYTF	TGCGCCAGCAGCTTGGAGCGAGGGTCCGACAACTATGGCTACACCTTC
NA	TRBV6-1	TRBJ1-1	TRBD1	CASSEDRGDTEAFF	TGTGCCAGCAGCGAGGACAGGGGAGACACTGAAGCTTTCTTT
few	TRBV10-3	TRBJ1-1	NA	CAISPGSLGTEAFF	TGTGCCATCTCCCCAGGCAGCTTGGGCACTGAAGCTTTCTTT
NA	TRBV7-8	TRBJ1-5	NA	CASSLATWGPVSNQPQHF	TGTGCCAGCAGCTTAGCGACGTGGGGGCCAGTCTCGAATCAGCCCCAGCATTTT
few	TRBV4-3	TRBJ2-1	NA	CASSQDFTPYNEQFF	TGCGCCAGCAGCCAAGATTTCACCCCCTACAATGAGCAGTTCTTC